This T cell receptor (delta chain) came from a study of γδ T cells in repeated Plasmodium falciparum infection. On the study more broadly: Samples were taken at baseline, before some infections, and 21 days after each.

As for this clone: TCRdb records a much larger clone's protein for this DNA, with a difference at residue 15 that likely arises from a read error; the protein given is the translation of the DNA.

TCRdb reanalysed the multiplex PCR reads with CATT. The data show 85,000 to 95,000 delta-chain clones, approximately 1.5% seen once. This TCR came from a pool of human donors (malaria-infected and uninfected, not separated). The material sequenced was gamma-delta T cells from blood.

The DNA of the CDR3 is TGTGCTCTTGGGGAACTAGCGCTTCCTATGAAGCTGGGGGATCCTCCTTCCTTAGCTTTGACAGCACAACTCTTCTTT. This translates into CALGELALPMKLGDPPSLALTAQLFF. The chain is built from TRDV1 and TRDJ2; 9 bases align to TRDD3. The J gene is not listed in TCRdb, so it was assigned here from a DNA match to germline. Unmatched junction bases numbered 29, after V lost 0 bases and J lost 0 bases. This CDR3 has 26 amino acids. In germline, CDR1 is TSWWSYY, CDR2 QGS.